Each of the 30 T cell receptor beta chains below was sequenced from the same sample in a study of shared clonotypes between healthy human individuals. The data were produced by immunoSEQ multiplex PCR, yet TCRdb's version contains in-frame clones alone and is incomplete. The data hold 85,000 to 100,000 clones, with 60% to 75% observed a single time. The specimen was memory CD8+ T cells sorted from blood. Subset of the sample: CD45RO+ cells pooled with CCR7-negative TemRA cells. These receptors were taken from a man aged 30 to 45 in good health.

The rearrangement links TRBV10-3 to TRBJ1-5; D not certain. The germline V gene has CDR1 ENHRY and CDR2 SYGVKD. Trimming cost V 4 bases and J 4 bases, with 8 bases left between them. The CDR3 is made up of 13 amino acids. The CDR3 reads CAISGGLNQPQHF. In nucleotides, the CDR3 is TGTGCCATCAGTGGAGGGCTGAATCAGCCCCAGCATTTT.

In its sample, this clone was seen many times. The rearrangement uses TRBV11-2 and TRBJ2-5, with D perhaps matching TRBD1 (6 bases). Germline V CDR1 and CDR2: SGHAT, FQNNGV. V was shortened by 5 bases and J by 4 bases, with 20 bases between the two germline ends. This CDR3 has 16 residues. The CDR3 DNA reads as TGTGCCAGCAGCCCTAAAGTACAGGGAAGTCGAGAGACCCAGTACTTC. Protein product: CASSPKVQGSRETQYF.

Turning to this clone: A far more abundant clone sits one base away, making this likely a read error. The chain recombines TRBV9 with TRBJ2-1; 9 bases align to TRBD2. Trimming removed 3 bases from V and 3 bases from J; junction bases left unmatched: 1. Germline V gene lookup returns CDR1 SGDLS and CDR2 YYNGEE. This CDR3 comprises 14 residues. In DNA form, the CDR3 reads TGTGCCAGCAGCGCTAGCGGGGACTACAATGAGCAGTTCTTC. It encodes CASSASGDYNEQFF.

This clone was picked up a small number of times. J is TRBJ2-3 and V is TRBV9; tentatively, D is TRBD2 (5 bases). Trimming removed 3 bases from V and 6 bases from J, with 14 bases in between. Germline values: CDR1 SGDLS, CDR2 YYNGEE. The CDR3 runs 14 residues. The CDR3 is CASSAVLAADTQYF. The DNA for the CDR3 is TGTGCCAGCAGCGCAGTGCTAGCTGCCGATACGCAGTATTTT.

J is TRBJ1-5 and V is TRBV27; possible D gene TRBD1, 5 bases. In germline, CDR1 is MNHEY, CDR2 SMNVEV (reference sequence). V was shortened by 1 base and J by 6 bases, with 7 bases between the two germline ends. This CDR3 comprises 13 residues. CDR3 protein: CASSLWGGQPQHF. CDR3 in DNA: TGTGCCAGCAGTTTATGGGGGGGTCAGCCCCAGCATTTT.

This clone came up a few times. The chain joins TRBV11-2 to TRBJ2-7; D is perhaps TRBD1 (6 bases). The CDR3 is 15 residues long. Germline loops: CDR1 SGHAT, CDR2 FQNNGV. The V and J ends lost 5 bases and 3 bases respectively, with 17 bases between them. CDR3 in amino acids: CASSEGYQGSYEQYF. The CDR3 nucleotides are TGTGCCAGCAGCGAAGGGTACCAGGGGAGCTACGAGCAGTACTTC.

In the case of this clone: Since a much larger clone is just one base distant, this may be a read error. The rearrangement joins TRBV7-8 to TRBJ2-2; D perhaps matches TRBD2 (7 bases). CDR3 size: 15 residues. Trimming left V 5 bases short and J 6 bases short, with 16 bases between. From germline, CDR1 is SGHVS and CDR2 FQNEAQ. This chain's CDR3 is CASSLGEGGAGELFF. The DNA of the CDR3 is TGTGCCAGCAGCCTTGGGGAGGGGGGCGCCGGGGAGCTGTTTTTT.

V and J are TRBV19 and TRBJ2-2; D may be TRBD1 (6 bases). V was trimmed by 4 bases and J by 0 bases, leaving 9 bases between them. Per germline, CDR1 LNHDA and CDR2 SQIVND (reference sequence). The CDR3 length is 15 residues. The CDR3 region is CASSKNRANTGELFF. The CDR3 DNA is TGTGCCAGTAGTAAGAACAGGGCGAACACCGGGGAGCTGTTTTTT.

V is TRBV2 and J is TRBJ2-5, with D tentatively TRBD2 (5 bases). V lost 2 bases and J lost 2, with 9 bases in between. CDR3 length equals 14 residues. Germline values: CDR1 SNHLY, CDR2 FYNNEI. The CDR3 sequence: CASSEWTGQETQYF. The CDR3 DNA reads TGTGCCAGCAGTGAATGGACGGGGCAAGAGACCCAGTACTTC. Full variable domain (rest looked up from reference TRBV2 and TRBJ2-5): EPEVTQTPSHQVTQMGQEVILRCVPISNHLYFYWYRQILGQKVEFLVSFYNNEISEKSEIFDDQFSVERPDGSNFTLKIRSTKLEDSAMYFCASSEWTGQETQYFGPGTRLLVL.

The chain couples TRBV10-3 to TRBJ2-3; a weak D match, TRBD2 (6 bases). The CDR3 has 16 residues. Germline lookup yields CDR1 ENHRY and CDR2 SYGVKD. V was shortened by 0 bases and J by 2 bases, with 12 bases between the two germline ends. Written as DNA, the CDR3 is TGTGCCATCAGTGAGTCGGGTAGCGGCCCCACAGATACGCAGTATTTT. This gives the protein CAISESGSGPTDTQYF.

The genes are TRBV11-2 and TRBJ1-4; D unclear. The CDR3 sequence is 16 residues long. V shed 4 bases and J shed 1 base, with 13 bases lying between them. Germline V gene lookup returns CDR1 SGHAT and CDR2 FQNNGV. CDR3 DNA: TGTGCCAGCAGCTCGAAGACATTTTTAACTAATGAAAAACTGTTTTTT. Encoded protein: CASSSKTFLTNEKLFF.

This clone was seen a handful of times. Here the CDR3 DNA reads TGTGCCAGCAGTGCGACAGGGGGCGCGTATGGCTACACCTTC. This encodes CASSATGGAYGYTF. The J gene is TRBJ1-2, the V gene TRBV6-5; 10 bases map to TRBD1. The V gene end was trimmed by 5 bases and the J gene end by 5 bases; junction bases not matched to a gene: 5. The CDR3 consists of 14 residues. Germline CDR1 is MNHEY and CDR2 is SVGAGI.

The CDR3 is CASSPGGSIYTDTQYF. Written as DNA, the CDR3 is TGTGCCAGCAGCCCCGGTGGATCTATCTACACAGATACGCAGTATTTT. The V and J genes are TRBV14 and TRBJ2-3; no definite D call. The germline V gene has CDR1 SGHDN and CDR2 FVKESK. The CDR3 has 16 amino acids. The germline V and J ends were trimmed by 4 bases and 2 bases, with 16 bases remaining between them.

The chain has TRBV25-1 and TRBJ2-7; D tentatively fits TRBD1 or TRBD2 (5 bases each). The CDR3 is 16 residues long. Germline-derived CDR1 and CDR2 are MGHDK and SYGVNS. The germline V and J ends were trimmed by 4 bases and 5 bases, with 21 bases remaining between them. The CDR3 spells CASSAKGTSFLHEQYF. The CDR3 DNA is TGTGCCAGCAGTGCCAAAGGGACCAGCTTCCTACACGAGCAGTACTTC.

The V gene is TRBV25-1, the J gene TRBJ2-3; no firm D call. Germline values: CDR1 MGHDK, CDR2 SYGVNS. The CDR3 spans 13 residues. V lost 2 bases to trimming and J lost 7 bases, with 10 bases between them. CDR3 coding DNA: TGTGCCAGCAGTGAAAAAAACGGGTATACGCAGTATTTT. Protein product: CASSEKNGYTQYF.

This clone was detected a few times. The CDR3, as DNA: TGCAGTGCTAGGGAGGATTTCGTAGCTTTCTTT. Translated, it gives CSAREDFVAFF. The V call is TRBV20-1, the J call TRBJ1-1; no reliable D call. The length of the CDR3 is 11 residues. V shed 3 bases and J shed 10 bases, with 12 bases lying between them. CDR1 is DFQATT, CDR2 SNEGSKA, per germline (reference sequence).

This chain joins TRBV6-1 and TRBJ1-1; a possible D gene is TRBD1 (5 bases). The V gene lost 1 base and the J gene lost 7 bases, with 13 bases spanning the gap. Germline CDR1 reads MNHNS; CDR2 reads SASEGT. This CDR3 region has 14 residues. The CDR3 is CASSEVGRDGEAFF. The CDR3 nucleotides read TGTGCCAGCAGTGAAGTGGGACGGGACGGTGAAGCTTTCTTT.

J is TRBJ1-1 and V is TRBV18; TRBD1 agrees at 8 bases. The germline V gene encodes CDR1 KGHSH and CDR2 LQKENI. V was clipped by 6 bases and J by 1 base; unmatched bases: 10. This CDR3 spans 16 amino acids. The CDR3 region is CASSQLPGQENTEAFF. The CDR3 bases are TGTGCCAGCTCTCAACTTCCGGGACAGGAGAACACTGAAGCTTTCTTT. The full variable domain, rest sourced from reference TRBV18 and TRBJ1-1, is NAGVMQNPRHLVRRRGQEARLRCSPMKGHSHVYWYRQLPEEGLKFMVYLQKENIIDESGMPKERFSAEFPKEGPSILRIQQVVRGDSAAYFCASSQLPGQENTEAFFGQGTRLTVV.

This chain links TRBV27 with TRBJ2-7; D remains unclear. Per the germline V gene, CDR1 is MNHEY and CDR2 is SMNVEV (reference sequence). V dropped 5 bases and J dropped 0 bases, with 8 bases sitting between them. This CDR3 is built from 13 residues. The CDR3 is CASSPTSSYEQYF. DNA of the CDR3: TGTGCCAGCAGTCCCACGAGCTCCTACGAGCAGTACTTC.

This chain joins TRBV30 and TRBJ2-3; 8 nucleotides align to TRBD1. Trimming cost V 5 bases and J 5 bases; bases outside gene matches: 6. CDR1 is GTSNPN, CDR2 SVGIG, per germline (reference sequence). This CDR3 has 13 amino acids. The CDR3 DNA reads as TGTGCCTGGGGCAGGGGGCTGAAAGATACGCAGTATTTT. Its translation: CAWGRGLKDTQYF.

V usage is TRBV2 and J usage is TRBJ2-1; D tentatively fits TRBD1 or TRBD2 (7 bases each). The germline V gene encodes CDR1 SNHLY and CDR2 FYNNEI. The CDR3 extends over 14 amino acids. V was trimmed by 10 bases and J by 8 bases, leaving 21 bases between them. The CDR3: CAIEAGQIRDEQFF. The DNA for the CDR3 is TGTGCCATCGAAGCGGGACAGATTCGGGATGAGCAGTTCTTC.

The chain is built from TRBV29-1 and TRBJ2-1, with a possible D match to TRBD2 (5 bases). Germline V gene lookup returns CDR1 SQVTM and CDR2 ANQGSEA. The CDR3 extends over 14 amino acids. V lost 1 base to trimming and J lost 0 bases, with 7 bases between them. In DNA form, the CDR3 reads TGCAGCGTTGAAGGGGAGAGCTCCTACAATGAGCAGTTCTTC. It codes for CSVEGESSYNEQFF.

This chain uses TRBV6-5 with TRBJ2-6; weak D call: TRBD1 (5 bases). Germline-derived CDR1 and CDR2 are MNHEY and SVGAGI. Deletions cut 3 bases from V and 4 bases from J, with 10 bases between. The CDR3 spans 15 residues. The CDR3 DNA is TGTGCCAGCAGTTATGGGGCGCACGGGGCCAACGTCCTGACTTTC. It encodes CASSYGAHGANVLTF.

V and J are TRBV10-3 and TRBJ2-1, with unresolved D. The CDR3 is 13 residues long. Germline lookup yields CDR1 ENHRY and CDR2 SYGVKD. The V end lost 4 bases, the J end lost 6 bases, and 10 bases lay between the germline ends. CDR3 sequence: CAISGRTSNEQFF. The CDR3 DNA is TGTGCCATCAGTGGACGGACCTCCAATGAGCAGTTCTTC.

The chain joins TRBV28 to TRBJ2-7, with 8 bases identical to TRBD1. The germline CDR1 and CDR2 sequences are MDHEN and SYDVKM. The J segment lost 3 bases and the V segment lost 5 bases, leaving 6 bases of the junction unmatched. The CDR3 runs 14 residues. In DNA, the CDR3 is TGTGCCAGCAGTCCCGACAGGGGTGACTACGAGCAGTACTTC. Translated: CASSPDRGDYEQYF.

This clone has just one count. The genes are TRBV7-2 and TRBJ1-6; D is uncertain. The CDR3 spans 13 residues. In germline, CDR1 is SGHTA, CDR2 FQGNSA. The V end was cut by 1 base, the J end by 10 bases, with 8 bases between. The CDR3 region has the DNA TGTGCCAGCAGCTTAGAGCCCGAGTCACCCCTCCACTTT. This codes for CASSLEPESPLHF.

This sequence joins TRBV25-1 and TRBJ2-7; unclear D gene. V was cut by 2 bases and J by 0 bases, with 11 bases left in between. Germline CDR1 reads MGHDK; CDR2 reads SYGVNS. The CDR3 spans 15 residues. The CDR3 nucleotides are TGTGCCAGCAGTGAAGTATTAGCAAACTCCTACGAGCAGTACTTC. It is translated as CASSEVLANSYEQYF.

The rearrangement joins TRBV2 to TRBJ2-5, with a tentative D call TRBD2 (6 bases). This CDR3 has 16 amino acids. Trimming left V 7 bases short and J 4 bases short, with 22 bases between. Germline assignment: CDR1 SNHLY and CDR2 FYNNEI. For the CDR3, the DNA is TGTGCCAGCACCGGGGAGGAGGGTCTCACGAGAGAGACCCAGTACTTC. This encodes CASTGEEGLTRETQYF. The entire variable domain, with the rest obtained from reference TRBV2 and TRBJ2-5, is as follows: EPEVTQTPSHQVTQMGQEVILRCVPISNHLYFYWYRQILGQKVEFLVSFYNNEISEKSEIFDDQFSVERPDGSNFTLKIRSTKLEDSAMYFCASTGEEGLTRETQYFGPGTRLLVL.

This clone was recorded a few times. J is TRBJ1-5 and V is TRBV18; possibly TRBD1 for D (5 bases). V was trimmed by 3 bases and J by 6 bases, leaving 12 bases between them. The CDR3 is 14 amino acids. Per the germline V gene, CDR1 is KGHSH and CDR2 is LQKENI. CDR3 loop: CASSPDSGSQPQHF. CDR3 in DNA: TGTGCCAGCTCACCCGACAGTGGTTCTCAGCCCCAGCATTTT.

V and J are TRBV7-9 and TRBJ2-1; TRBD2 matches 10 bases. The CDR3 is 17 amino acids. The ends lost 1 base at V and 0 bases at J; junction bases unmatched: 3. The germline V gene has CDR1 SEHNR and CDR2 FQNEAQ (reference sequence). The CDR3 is CASSLGASGSSYNEQFF. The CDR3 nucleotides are TGTGCCAGCAGCTTAGGAGCTAGCGGGAGCTCCTACAATGAGCAGTTCTTC.